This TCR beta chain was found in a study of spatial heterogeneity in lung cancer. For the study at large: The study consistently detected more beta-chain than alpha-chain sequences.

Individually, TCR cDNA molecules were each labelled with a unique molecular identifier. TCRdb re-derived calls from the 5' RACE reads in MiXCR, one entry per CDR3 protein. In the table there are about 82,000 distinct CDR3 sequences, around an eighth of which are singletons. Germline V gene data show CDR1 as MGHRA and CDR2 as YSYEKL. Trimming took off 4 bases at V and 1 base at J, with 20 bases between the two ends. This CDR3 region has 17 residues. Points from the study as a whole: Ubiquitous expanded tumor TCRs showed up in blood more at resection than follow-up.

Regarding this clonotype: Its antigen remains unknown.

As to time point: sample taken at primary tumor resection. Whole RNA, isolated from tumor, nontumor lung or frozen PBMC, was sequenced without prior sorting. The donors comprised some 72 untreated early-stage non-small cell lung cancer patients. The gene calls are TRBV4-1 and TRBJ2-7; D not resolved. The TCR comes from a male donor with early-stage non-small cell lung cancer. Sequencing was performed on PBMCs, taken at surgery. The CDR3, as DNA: TGCGCCAGCAGCCGCCAACCTGTGGGCGAAGGGTCCTACGAGCAGTACTTC. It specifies CASSRQPVGEGSYEQYF.